The 30 T cell receptor beta chains given below trace back to one sample, sequenced in a study of blood T cell repertoires in COVID-19. The table came from immunoSEQ multiplex PCR; TCRdb's copy has only in-frame clones and leaves some out. Altogether some 400,000 clones are present, roughly nine tenths being singletons, with the ten largest covering roughly 0.9%. Source material: PBMCs or T cells enriched from blood (not recorded which). These receptors were obtained from a woman in her 40s who had been exposed to COVID-19.

J is TRBJ2-1 and V is TRBV19; D ambiguous. The CDR3 has 12 amino acids. The germline CDR1 and CDR2 sequences are LNHDA and SQIVND (reference sequence). V lost 6 bases to trimming and J lost 10 bases, with 13 bases between them. DNA for the CDR3: TGTGCCAGTAGCGATCTGATAGAGGAGCAGTTCTTC. Its translation is CASSDLIEEQFF.

The chain recombines TRBV27 with TRBJ2-7; TRBD1 matches 9 bases. Germline values: CDR1 MNHEY, CDR2 SMNVEV (reference sequence). The CDR3 runs to 16 residues. J gave up 1 base and V 5 bases, and 9 bases lay outside the gene matches. The CDR3 DNA sequence: TGTGCCAGCAGTCTAAGCCCGGGGACAGGGTCCTACGAGCAGTACTTC. Amino acid sequence: CASSLSPGTGSYEQYF.

This rearrangement joins TRBV19 to TRBJ2-4; the match to TRBD2 covers 7 bases. The CDR3 is 13 residues long. V trimming: 10 bases; J trimming: 9 bases; junction bases outside the gene matches: 12. The germline CDR1 and CDR2 sequences are LNHDA and SQIVND (reference sequence). The CDR3 sequence is CATSPLGGVIQYF. The CDR3 nucleotides are TGTGCCACCTCGCCCCTGGGGGGGGTCATTCAGTACTTC. Supplemented by reference TRBV19 and TRBJ2-4, the full variable domain reads DGGITQSPKYLFRKEGQNVTLSCEQNLNHDAMYWYRQDPGQGLRLIYYSQIVNDFQKGDIAEGYSVSREKKESFPLTVTSAQKNPTAFYLCATSPLGGVIQYFGAGTRLSVL.

The count of this clone is one. The chain joins TRBV4-1 to TRBJ1-5; D is possibly TRBD1 (5 bases). In germline, CDR1 is MGHRA, CDR2 YSYEKL. Trimming took 0 bases from V and 4 from J, leaving 16 bases between them. This CDR3 spans 17 amino acids. Here the CDR3 DNA reads TGCGCCAGCAGCCAAGAGGGAGGGGTCGGACGAAATCAGCCCCAGCATTTT. As protein: CASSQEGGVGRNQPQHF.

This chain uses TRBV7-2 with TRBJ2-6; possible D gene TRBD1, 5 bases. Trimming removed 6 bases from V and 0 bases from J, with 15 bases in between. The germline V gene has CDR1 SGHTA and CDR2 FQGNSA. There are 17 residues in the CDR3. This chain's CDR3 is CASRQTGRSSGANVLTF. CDR3 in DNA: TGTGCCAGCAGACAAACAGGACGGAGCTCTGGGGCCAACGTCCTGACTTTC.

The genes are TRBV27 and TRBJ2-1; 7 nucleotides align to TRBD1. This CDR3 is built from 15 residues. Germline-derived CDR1 and CDR2 are MNHEY and SMNVEV (reference sequence). Trimming at V came to 2 bases and at J to 4 bases, leaving 5 bases not matched to a gene. The CDR3 DNA reads TGTGCCAGCAGTTTACAAGGACAGGCGTACAATGAGCAGTTCTTC. Protein sequence: CASSLQGQAYNEQFF.

V gene TRBV10-3 combines with J gene TRBJ1-1; D gene uncertain. This CDR3 has 14 amino acids. V was trimmed by 3 bases and J by 5 bases, leaving 13 bases between them. Germline values: CDR1 ENHRY, CDR2 SYGVKD. CDR3 DNA: TGTGCCATCAGTGACGATGGCCGAGGAACTGAAGCTTTCTTT. The encoded protein is CAISDDGRGTEAFF.

V gene TRBV7-8 combines with J gene TRBJ2-3; 13 nucleotides align to TRBD2. With V trimmed by 4 bases and J by 2 bases, 9 bases remained unmatched. CDR1 SGHVS and CDR2 FQNEAQ come from the germline V gene. This CDR3 has 18 amino acids. This CDR3 reads CASSSGLAGLPFTDTQYF. CDR3 nucleotide sequence: TGTGCCAGCAGCTCGGGACTAGCGGGACTCCCATTCACAGATACGCAGTATTTT.

V usage is TRBV19 and J usage is TRBJ1-3; TRBD1 matches 9 bases. J gave up 0 bases and V 7 bases, and 19 bases lay outside the gene matches. The CDR3 is 20 amino acids. Germline lookup yields CDR1 LNHDA and CDR2 SQIVND (reference sequence). CDR3 amino acids: CASTAYPGTGSTDSGNTIYF. The CDR3 DNA sequence: TGTGCCAGTACCGCATACCCGGGGACAGGGTCTACGGACTCTGGAAACACCATATATTTT. The entire variable domain, with the rest obtained from reference TRBV19 and TRBJ1-3, is as follows: DGGITQSPKYLFRKEGQNVTLSCEQNLNHDAMYWYRQDPGQGLRLIYYSQIVNDFQKGDIAEGYSVSREKKESFPLTVTSAQKNPTAFYLCASTAYPGTGSTDSGNTIYFGEGSWLTVV.

The V gene is TRBV12-3 or TRBV12-4, the J gene TRBJ2-7; possible D gene TRBD2, 5 bases. This CDR3 is 12 amino acids long. V lost 3 bases, J lost 5 bases, and 8 bases lay in between. CDR3 loop: CASSFRGDEQYF. CDR3 bases: TGTGCCAGCAGTTTCCGGGGAGACGAGCAGTACTTC.

The chain couples TRBV2 to TRBJ1-1; weak D call: TRBD1 (6 bases). The V end lost 10 bases, the J end lost 1 base, and 16 bases lay between the germline ends. The CDR3 length is 14 residues. Germline CDR1 reads SNHLY; CDR2 reads FYNNEI. CDR3: CATTRGSENTEAFF. The CDR3 nucleotides are TGTGCCACCACCAGGGGATCTGAGAACACTGAAGCTTTCTTT.

This chain connects TRBV28 to TRBJ1-2, with D possibly matching TRBD1 (6 bases). This CDR3 has 15 amino acids. Per the germline V gene, CDR1 is MDHEN and CDR2 is SYDVKM. The ends were cut back, 1 base at V and 4 bases at J, with 13 bases in the middle. The DNA of the CDR3 is TGTGCCAGCAGTTTATACCCAGGGGCCGTCTATGGCTACACCTTC. It translates to CASSLYPGAVYGYTF.

The chain combines TRBV19 with TRBJ1-3; 7 bases are shared with TRBD1. Germline loops: CDR1 LNHDA, CDR2 SQIVND (reference sequence). The V segment lost 3 bases and the J segment 0 bases; nucleotides outside the gene matches: 2. This CDR3 has 15 amino acids. The CDR3 protein is CASSIDRASGNTIYF. DNA of the CDR3: TGTGCCAGTAGTATCGACAGGGCCTCTGGAAACACCATATATTTT.

The rearrangement joins TRBV28 to TRBJ2-1, with TRBD1 matching over 10 bases. The V gene end was trimmed by 5 bases and the J gene end by 1 base; junction bases not matched to a gene: 5. The germline CDR1 and CDR2 sequences are MDHEN and SYDVKM. The CDR3 is 16 amino acids. CDR3 sequence (DNA): TGTGCCAGCAGTCAGGGACAGGGGTTTTCCTACAATGAGCAGTTCTTC. It yields the protein CASSQGQGFSYNEQFF.

The V and J genes are TRBV11-3 and TRBJ1-2, with D unclear. V shed 1 base and J shed 3 bases, with 6 bases lying between them. CDR3 size: 13 residues. Per the germline V gene, CDR1 is SGHNT and CDR2 is YENEEA. DNA for the CDR3: TGTGCCAGCAGCTTAGGGAGGGACTATGGCTACACCTTC. Protein: CASSLGRDYGYTF.

The chain joins TRBV5-1 to TRBJ1-4, with D perhaps TRBD1 (5 bases). This CDR3 region has 14 residues. Trimming took 6 bases from V and 8 from J, leaving 17 bases between them. Germline V gives CDR1 SGHRS, CDR2 YFSETQ. CDR3 bases: TGCGCCAGCACCACGGGGGGGTCAGGCGAAAAACTGTTTTTT. Translation gives CASTTGGSGEKLFF.

The chain uses TRBV4-1 and TRBJ2-5; D might be TRBD1 (6 bases). The CDR3 sequence is 18 residues long. V lost 0 bases and J 1 base, leaving 18 bases between the germline ends. Germline V gene lookup returns CDR1 MGHRA and CDR2 YSYEKL. The CDR3 DNA follows: TGCGCCAGCAGCCAAGATATTACGGAGGCGGACAGCCAAGAGACCCAGTACTTC. Encoded protein: CASSQDITEADSQETQYF.

This chain connects TRBV3-1 (or the pseudogene TRBV3-2) to TRBJ1-5; no firm D call. The V gene's germline CDR1 is LGHDT and CDR2 YNNKEL (reference sequence). Deletions cut 1 base from V and 4 bases from J, with 8 bases between. The CDR3 has 14 amino acids. The CDR3 protein is CASSQVSGNQPQHF. The CDR3 DNA reads TGTGCCAGCAGCCAAGTTTCGGGTAATCAGCCCCAGCATTTT.

In its sample, this clone was seen once. This chain joins TRBV4-3 and TRBJ2-1, with TRBD2 matching 9 bases. V lost 0 bases to trimming and J lost 5 bases; unmatched junction nucleotides: 8. This CDR3 is built from 17 residues. Germline CDR1 and CDR2: LGHNA and YSLEER. This chain's CDR3 is CASSQELMGLAHNEQFF. In nucleotides, the CDR3 is TGCGCCAGCAGCCAAGAGCTAATGGGACTAGCTCACAATGAGCAGTTCTTC.

The chain has TRBV18 and TRBJ2-1; TRBD2 aligns across 13 bases. The CDR3 length is 15 residues. The ends lost 3 bases at V and 5 bases at J; junction bases unmatched: 1. Germline CDR1 and CDR2: KGHSH and LQKENI. CDR3 bases: TGTGCCAGCTCACCCGGGACTAGCGGGAACAATGAGCAGTTCTTC. Its translation: CASSPGTSGNNEQFF.

The V call is TRBV19, the J call TRBJ1-2; 7 bases map to TRBD1. The length of the CDR3 is 16 residues. The V segment lost 5 bases and the J segment 8 bases; nucleotides outside the gene matches: 17. Germline loops: CDR1 LNHDA, CDR2 SQIVND (reference sequence). CDR3 sequence: CASSPGTDRIWSGYTF. The CDR3 DNA is TGTGCCAGTAGTCCTGGGACGGACAGGATTTGGTCCGGCTACACCTTC.

V is TRBV7-2 and J is TRBJ1-2; 9 bases agree with TRBD1. The CDR3 spans 15 residues. Germline CDR1 is SGHTA and CDR2 is FQGNSA. The junction had 8 bases not matched to a gene; V was cut back by 3 bases and J by 6 bases. CDR3 protein: CASSFGTGIGDGYTF. For the CDR3, the DNA is TGTGCCAGCAGCTTCGGGACAGGGATTGGTGATGGCTACACCTTC.

CDR3 nucleotides: TGTGCCAGCAGCACCGACAGGGCTGGCAATCAGCCCCAGCATTTT. Residues: CASSTDRAGNQPQHF. The rearrangement links TRBV27 to TRBJ1-5, with TRBD1 matching 7 bases. With 6 bases clipped from V and 2 bases from J, the junction kept 7 bases outside the gene matches. Germline V gene sequence: CDR1 MNHEY, CDR2 SMNVEV (reference sequence). This CDR3 is 15 amino acids long.

The chain links TRBV7-2 to TRBJ1-5, with no clear D. The CDR3 contains 17 residues. The V end was cut by 0 bases, the J end by 1 base, with 13 bases between. From germline, CDR1 is SGHTA and CDR2 FQGNSA. The CDR3 coding sequence is TGTGCCAGCAGCTTAGCCGGCGCGGCTACAAGCAATCAGCCCCAGCATTTT. Translating it yields CASSLAGAATSNQPQHF.

The table lists this clone with a few counts. This sequence joins TRBV27 and TRBJ2-5; a possible D gene is TRBD2 (6 bases). Germline-derived CDR1 and CDR2 are MNHEY and SMNVEV (reference sequence). The V end was cut by 7 bases, the J end by 6 bases, with 12 bases between. CDR3 length equals 12 residues. The CDR3 bases are TGTGCCAGCAACGGGGGATTAAAGACCCAGTACTTC. Translating it yields CASNGGLKTQYF.

This clone was recorded only once. The chain couples TRBV5-6 to TRBJ1-1; a weak D match, TRBD1 (5 bases). This CDR3 spans 17 amino acids. Trimming shortened V by 0 bases and J by 5 bases, and 20 bases separated the two germline ends. CDR1 is SGHDT and CDR2 is YYEEEE in the germline V gene. CDR3 sequence (DNA): TGTGCCAGCAGCTTGGGAAGGGGCGGAGGGAGGGAAACTGAAGCTTTCTTT. It codes for CASSLGRGGGRETEAFF.

The CDR3 bases are TGTGCCACCACAGCTAGCGGGAGTTTTAGCACCGGGGAGCTGTTTTTT. This sequence encodes CATTASGSFSTGELFF. The V call is TRBV15, the J call TRBJ2-2, with 10 bases aligning to TRBD2. Germline V gene lookup returns CDR1 LNHNV and CDR2 YYDKDF (reference sequence). The V and J ends lost 7 bases and 4 bases, in that order; junction bases with no gene match: 9. CDR3 length: 16 residues.

The chain has TRBV3-1 (or the pseudogene TRBV3-2) and TRBJ2-1; a weak D match, TRBD1 (6 bases). This CDR3 spans 13 amino acids. Germline CDR1 and CDR2: LGHDT and YNNKEL (reference sequence). Between the trimmed V and J ends, which lost 5 bases and 7 bases, there was a span of 12 bases. The CDR3 bases are TGTGCCAGCAGCTTTAGGCAGGGGAATGAGCAGTTCTTC. Residues: CASSFRQGNEQFF.

The rearrangement uses TRBV10-1 and TRBJ2-1, with TRBD2 as a possible D gene (5 bases). Germline CDR1 and CDR2: WNHNN and SYGVQD (reference sequence). V lost 6 bases and J 0 bases, leaving 15 bases between the germline ends. CDR3 length equals 16 residues. The CDR3 bases are TGCGCCAGCAGCCTCAAGCGGCCGAGCTCCTACAATGAGCAGTTCTTC. This encodes CASSLKRPSSYNEQFF.

This clone was seen just once. The V and J genes are TRBV7-8 and TRBJ1-5; 11 nucleotides line up with TRBD1. Germline V lookup: CDR1 SGHVS, CDR2 FQNEAQ. Trimming took 5 bases from V and 1 from J; bases not matched to a gene: 16. The CDR3 contains 20 residues. The CDR3 bases are TGTGCCAGCAGCACGGGACAGGGGGTGATGTCTGTCTCCAGCAATCAGCCCCAGCATTTT. Residues: CASSTGQGVMSVSSNQPQHF.